This T cell receptor (beta chain) appears in the sequencing data of a study of cytomegalovirus exposure and HLA in healthy donors. The study ran its PCR with 60 Vbeta and 13 Jbeta primers. Using immunoSEQ multiplex PCR, the repertoire was profiled, and TCRdb retains in-frame clones only, with some absent. The sample's table shows some 72,000 clones. With V trimmed by 3 bases and J by 2 bases, 4 bases remained unmatched. Germline-derived CDR1 and CDR2 are SGHDN and FVKESK. The CDR3 has 17 residues. Input material: PBMCs. This chain links TRBV14 with TRBJ2-6, with 10 bases fitting TRBD1. This TCR derives from a man aged 35 to 55 in good health and CMV-seronegative. The CDR3 reads CASSHGTGEPGANVLTF. CDR3 in DNA: TGTGCCAGCAGCCACGGGACAGGGGAACCTGGGGCCAACGTCCTGACTTTC.